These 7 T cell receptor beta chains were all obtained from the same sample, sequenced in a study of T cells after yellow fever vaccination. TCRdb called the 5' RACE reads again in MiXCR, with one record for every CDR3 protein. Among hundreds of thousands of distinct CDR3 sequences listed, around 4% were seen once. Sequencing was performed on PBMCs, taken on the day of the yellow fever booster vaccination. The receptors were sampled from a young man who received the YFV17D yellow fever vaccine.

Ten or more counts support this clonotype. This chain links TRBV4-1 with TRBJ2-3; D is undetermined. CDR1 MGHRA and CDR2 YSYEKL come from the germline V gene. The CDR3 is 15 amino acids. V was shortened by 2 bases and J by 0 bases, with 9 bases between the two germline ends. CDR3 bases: TGCGCCAGCAGCCAACCCACCGACAGCACAGATACGCAGTATTTT. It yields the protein CASSQPTDSTDTQYF.

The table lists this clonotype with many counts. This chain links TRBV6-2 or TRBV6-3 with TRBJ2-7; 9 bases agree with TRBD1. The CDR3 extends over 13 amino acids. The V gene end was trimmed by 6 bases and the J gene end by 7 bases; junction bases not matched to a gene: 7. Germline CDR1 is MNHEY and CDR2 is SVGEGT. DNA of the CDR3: TGTGCCAGCAGGGACAGGGGAGTCTGGGAGCAGTACTTC. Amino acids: CASRDRGVWEQYF.

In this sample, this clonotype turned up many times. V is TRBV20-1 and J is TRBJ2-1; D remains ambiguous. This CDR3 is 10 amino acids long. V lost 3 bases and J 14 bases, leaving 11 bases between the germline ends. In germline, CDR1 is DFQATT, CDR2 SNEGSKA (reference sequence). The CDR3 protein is CSASGDPEFF. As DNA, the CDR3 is TGCAGTGCTAGTGGGGATCCCGAGTTCTTC.

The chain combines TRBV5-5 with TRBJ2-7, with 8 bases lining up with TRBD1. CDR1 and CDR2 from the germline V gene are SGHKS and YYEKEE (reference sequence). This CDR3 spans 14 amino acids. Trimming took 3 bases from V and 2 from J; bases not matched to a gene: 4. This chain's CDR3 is CASSWGQEAYEQYF. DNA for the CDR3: TGTGCCAGCAGCTGGGGACAGGAAGCCTACGAGCAGTACTTC.

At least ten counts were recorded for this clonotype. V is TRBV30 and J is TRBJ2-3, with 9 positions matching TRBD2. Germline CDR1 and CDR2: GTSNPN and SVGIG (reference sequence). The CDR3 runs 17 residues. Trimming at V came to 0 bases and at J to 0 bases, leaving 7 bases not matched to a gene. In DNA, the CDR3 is TGTGCCTGGAGTGTAGCGGGGGGTATTTCTAGCACAGATACGCAGTATTTT. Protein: CAWSVAGGISSTDTQYF.

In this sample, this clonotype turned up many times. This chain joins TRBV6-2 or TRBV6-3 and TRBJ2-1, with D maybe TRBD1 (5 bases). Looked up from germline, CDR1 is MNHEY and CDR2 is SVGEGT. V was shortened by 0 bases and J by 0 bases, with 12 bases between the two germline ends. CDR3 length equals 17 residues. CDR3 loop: CASSYSPGQSSYNEQFF. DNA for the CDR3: TGTGCCAGCAGTTACTCACCAGGGCAAAGCTCCTACAATGAGCAGTTCTTC.

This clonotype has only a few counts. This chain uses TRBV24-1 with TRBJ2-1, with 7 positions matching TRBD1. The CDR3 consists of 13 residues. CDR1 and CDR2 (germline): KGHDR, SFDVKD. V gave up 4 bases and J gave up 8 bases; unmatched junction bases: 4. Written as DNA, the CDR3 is TGTGCCACCAGTGACTCAGGGGGACATGAGCAGTTCTTC. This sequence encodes CATSDSGGHEQFF.